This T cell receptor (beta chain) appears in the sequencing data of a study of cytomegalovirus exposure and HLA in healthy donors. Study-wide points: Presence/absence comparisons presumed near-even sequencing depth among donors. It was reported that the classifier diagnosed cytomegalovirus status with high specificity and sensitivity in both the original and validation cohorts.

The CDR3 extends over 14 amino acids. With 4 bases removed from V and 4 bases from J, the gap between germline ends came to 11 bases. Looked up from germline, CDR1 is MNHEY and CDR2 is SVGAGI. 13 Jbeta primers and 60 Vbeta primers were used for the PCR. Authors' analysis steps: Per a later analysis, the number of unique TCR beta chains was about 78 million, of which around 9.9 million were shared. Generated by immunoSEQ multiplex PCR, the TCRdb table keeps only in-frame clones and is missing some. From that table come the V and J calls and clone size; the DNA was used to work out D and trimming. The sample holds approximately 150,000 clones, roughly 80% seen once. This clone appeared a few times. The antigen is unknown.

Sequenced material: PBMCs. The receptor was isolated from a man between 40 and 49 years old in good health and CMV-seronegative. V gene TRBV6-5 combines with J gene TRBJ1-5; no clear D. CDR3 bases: TGTGCCAGCAGTTCTAACAGAGAGAATCAGCCCCAGCATTTT. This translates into CASSSNRENQPQHF.